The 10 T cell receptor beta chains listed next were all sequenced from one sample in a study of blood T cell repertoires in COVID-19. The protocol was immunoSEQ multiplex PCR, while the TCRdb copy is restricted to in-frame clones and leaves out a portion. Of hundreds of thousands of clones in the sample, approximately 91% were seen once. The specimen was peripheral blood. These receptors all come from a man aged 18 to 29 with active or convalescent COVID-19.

CDR3 protein: CASGLALLGYTF. In DNA, the CDR3 is TGTGCTAGTGGTTTGGCCCTCCTAGGCTACACCTTC. The chain carries TRBV12-5 and TRBJ1-2; no clear D. The CDR3 runs 12 residues. Germline V CDR1 and CDR2: LGHNT, FRNRAP. The V and J ends lost 1 base and 8 bases respectively, with 8 bases between them.

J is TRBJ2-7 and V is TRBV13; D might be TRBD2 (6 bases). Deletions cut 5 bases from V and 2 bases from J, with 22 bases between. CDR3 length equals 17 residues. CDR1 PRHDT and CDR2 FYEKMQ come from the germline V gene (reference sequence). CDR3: CASSLTSHSGSPYEQYF. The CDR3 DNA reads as TGTGCCAGCAGCCTAACCTCACACAGCGGGTCCCCCTACGAGCAGTACTTC.

CDR3 sequence: CASSLEGGRTGELFF. The DNA of the CDR3 is TGCGCCAGCAGTCTAGAAGGGGGCCGTACCGGGGAGCTGTTTTTT. The rearrangement joins TRBV23-1 to TRBJ2-2; 7 bases are shared with TRBD1. TRBV23-1 is an open reading frame, and its role is uncertain. V trimming: 4 bases; J trimming: 5 bases; junction bases outside the gene matches: 7. CDR3 size: 15 residues.

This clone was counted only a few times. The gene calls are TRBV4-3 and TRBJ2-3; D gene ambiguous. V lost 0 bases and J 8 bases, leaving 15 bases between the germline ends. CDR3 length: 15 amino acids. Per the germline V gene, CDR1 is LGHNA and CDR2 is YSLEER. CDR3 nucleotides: TGCGCCAGCAGCCAAGATCTCTCCGCGTCAGGTACGCAGTATTTT. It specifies CASSQDLSASGTQYF.

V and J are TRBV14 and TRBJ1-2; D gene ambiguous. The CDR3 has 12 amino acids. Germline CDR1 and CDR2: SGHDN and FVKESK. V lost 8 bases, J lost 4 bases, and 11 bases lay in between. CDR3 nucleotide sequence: TGTGCCAGCGGAGGGCGCGGCTATGGCTACACCTTC. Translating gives CASGGRGYGYTF.

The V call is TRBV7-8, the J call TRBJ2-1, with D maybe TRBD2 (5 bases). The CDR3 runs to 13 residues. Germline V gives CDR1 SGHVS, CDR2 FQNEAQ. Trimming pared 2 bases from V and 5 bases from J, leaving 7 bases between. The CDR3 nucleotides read TGTGCCAGCAGCTTACAGGAGGACAATGAGCAGTTCTTC. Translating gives CASSLQEDNEQFF.

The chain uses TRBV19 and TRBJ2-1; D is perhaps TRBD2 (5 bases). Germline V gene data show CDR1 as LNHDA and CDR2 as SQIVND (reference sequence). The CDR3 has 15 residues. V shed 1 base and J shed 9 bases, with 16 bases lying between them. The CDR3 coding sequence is TGTGCCAGTAGTATAGTTGACTCAGAGGCGGGTGAGCAGTTCTTC. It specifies CASSIVDSEAGEQFF.

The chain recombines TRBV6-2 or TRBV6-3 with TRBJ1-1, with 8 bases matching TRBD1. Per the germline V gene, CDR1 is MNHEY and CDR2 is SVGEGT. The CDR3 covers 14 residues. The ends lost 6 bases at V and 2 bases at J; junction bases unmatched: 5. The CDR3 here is CASSPTGVNTEAFF. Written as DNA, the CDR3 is TGTGCCAGCAGCCCGACAGGGGTTAACACTGAAGCTTTCTTT.

In nucleotides, the CDR3 is TGTGCCAGTAGTAGCAGTGGCATCACCGGGGAGCTGTTTTTT. Its protein is CASSSSGITGELFF. This chain links TRBV19 with TRBJ2-2; the D is unclear. The germline V gene has CDR1 LNHDA and CDR2 SQIVND (reference sequence). The V gene lost 4 bases and the J gene lost 4 bases, with 10 bases spanning the gap. The CDR3 runs 14 residues. The full variable domain, with the rest looked up from reference TRBV19 and TRBJ2-2, is DGGITQSPKYLFRKEGQNVTLSCEQNLNHDAMYWYRQDPGQGLRLIYYSQIVNDFQKGDIAEGYSVSREKKESFPLTVTSAQKNPTAFYLCASSSSGITGELFFGEGSRLTVL.

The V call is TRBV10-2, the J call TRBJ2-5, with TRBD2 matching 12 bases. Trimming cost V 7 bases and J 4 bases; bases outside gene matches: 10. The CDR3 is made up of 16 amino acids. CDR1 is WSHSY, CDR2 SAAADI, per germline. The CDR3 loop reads CASIPGLAGITETQYF. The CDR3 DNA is TGCGCCAGCATTCCAGGACTAGCGGGGATTACAGAGACCCAGTACTTC.